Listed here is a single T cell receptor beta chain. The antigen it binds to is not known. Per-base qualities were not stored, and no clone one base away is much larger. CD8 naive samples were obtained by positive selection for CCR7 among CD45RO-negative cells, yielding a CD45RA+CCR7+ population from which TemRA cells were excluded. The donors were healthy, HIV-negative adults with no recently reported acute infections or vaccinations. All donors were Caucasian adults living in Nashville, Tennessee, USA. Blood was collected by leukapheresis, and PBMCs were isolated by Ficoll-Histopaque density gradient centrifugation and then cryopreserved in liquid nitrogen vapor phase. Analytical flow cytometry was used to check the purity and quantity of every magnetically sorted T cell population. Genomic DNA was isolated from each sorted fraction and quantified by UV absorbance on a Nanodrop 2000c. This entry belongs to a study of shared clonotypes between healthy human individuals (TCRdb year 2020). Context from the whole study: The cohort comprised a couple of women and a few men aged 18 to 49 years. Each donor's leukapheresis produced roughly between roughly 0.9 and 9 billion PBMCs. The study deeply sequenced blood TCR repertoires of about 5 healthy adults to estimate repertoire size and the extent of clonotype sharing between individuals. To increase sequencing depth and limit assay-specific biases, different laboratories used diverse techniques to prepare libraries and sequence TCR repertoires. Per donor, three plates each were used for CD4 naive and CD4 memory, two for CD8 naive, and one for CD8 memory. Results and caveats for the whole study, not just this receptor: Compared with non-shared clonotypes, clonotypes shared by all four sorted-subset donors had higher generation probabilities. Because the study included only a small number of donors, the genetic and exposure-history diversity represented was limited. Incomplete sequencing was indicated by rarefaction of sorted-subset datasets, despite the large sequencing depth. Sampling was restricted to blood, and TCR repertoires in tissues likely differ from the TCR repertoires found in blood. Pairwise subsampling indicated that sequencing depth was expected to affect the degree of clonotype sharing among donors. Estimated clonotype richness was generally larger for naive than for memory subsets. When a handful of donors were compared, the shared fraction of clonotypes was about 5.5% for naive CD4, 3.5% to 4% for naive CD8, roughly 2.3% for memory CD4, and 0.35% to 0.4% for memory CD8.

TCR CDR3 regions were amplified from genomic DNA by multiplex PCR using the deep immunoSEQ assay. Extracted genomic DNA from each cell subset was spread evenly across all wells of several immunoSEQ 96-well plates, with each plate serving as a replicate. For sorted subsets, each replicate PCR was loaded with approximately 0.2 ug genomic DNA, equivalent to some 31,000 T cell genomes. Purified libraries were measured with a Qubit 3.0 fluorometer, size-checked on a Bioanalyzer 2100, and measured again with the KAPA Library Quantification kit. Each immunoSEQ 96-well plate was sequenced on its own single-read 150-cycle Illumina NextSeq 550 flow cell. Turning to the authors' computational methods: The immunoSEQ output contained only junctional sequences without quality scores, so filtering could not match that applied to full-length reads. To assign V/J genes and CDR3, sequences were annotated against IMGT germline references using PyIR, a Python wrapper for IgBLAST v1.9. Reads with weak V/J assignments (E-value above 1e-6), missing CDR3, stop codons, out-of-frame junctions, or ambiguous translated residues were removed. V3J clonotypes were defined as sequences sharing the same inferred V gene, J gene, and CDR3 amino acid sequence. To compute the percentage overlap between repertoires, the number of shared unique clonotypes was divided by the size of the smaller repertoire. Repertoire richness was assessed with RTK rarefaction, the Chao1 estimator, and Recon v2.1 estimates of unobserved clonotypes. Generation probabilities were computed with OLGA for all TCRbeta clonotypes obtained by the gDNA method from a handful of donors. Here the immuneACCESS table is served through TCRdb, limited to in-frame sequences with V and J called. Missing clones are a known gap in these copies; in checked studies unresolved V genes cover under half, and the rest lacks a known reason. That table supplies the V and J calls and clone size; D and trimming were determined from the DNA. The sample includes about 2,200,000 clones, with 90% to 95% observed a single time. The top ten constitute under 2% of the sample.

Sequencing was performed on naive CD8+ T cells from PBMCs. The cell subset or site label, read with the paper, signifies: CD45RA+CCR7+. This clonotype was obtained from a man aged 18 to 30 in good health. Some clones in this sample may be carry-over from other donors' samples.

CDR3 loop: CAWSYRDSRGYTF. The nucleotide sequence reads TGTGCCTGGAGTTACCGGGACTCGAGGGGCTACACCTTC. The receptor chain draws on TRBV30 and TRBJ1-2; tentative D gene TRBD1, with 5 bases matching. Trimming at the junction amounts to 2 bases on V and 8 bases on J, and the germline ends lie 15 bases apart. According to the germline V gene (reference sequence), CDR1 reads GTSNPN and CDR2 reads SVGIG. Taken from cysteine to phenylalanine, the CDR3 has 13 residues. Only the CDR3 DNA is retained, 39 bases long and in frame from the first base.